This T cell receptor (beta chain) is from a study of OX40 agonist ivuxolimab in advanced cancers. Study-wide context: Every 2 weeks, ivuxolimab was infused into the patients intravenously at between 0.01 and 10 mg/kg. Hepatocellular carcinoma, melanoma, renal cell or head and neck cancer affected the dose-escalation patients.

TCRdb's table, derived via immunoSEQ multiplex PCR, lists solely in-frame clones and lacks some. Of 30,000 to 40,000 clones in the sample, 90% to 95% were seen once. Germline loops: CDR1 MNHEY, CDR2 SMNVEV (reference sequence). V was clipped by 3 bases and J by 7 bases, with 4 bases between them. The length of the CDR3 is 12 residues. This clone was counted once. This material consisted of CD4+ or CD8+ T cells sorted from blood, taken in a trial of the OX40 agonist ivuxolimab. The genes are TRBV27 and TRBJ1-6; no clear D gene. This TCR was recovered from an adult with an advanced solid tumor such as melanoma, head and neck, liver or kidney cancer. CDR3 nucleotides: TGTGCCAGCAGTTTGCGAAATTCACCCCTCCACTTT. Amino acids: CASSLRNSPLHF.